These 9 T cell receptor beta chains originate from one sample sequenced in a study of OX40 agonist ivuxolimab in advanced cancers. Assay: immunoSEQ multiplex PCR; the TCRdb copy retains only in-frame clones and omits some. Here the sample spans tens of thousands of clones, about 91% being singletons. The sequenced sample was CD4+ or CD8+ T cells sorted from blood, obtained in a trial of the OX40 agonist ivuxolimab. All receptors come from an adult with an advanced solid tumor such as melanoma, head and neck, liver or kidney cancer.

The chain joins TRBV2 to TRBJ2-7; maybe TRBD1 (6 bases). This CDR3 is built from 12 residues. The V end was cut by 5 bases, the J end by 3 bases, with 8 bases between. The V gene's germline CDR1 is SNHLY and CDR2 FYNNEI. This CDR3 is CASSFRGYEQYF. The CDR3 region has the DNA TGTGCCAGCAGTTTCAGGGGCTACGAGCAGTACTTC.

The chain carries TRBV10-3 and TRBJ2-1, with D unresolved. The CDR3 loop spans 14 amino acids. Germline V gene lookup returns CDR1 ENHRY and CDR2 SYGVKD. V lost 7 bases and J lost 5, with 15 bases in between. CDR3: CAITRQLVDNEQFF. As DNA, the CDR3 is TGTGCCATCACGAGGCAGTTGGTCGACAATGAGCAGTTCTTC.

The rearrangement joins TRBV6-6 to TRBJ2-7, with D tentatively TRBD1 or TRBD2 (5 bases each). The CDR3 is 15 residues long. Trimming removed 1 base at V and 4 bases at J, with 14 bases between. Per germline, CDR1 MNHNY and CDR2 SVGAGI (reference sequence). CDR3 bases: TGTGCCAGCAGTTACTTACTAGGGACCGGGTACGAGCAGTACTTC. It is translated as CASSYLLGTGYEQYF.

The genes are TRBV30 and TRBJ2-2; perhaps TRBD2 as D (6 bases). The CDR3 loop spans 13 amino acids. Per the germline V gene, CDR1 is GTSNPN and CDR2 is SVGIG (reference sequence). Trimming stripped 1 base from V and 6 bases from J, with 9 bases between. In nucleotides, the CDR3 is TGTGCCTGGAGTGGGGGGGTACCCGGGGAGCTGTTTTTT. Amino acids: CAWSGGVPGELFF.

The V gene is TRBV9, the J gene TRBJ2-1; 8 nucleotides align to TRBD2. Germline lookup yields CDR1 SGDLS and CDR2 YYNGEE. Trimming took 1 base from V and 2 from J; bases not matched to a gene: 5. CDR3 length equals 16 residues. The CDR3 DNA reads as TGTGCCAGCAGCGTAATGGGTAGCGGGACCTACAATGAGCAGTTCTTC. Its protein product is CASSVMGSGTYNEQFF.

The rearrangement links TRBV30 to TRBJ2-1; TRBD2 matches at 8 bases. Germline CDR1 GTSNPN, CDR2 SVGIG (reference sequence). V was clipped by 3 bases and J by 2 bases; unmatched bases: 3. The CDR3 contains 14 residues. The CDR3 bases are TGTGCCTGGAGCCTGGGACTAGCCTACAATGAGCAGTTCTTC. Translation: CAWSLGLAYNEQFF.

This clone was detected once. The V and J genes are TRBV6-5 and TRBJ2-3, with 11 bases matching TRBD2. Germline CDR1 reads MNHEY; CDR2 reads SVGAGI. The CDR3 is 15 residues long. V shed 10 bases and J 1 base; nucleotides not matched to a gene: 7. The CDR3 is CATTLSGGGTDTQYF. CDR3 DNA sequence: TGTGCCACCACCCTTAGCGGGGGGGGCACAGATACGCAGTATTTT.

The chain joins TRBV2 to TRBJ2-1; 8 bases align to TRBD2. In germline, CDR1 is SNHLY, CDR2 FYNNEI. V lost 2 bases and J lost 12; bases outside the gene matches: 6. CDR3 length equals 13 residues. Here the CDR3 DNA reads TGTGCCAGCAGTGAACTGCGGGAGGAGGCGCAGTTCTTC. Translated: CASSELREEAQFF.

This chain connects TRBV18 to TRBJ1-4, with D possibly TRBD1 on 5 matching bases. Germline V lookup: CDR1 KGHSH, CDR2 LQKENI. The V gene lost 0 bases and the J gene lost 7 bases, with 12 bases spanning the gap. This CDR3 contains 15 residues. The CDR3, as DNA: TGTGCCAGCTCACCACCGTCCCAGGGTTCTGAAAAACTGTTTTTT. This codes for CASSPPSQGSEKLFF.